The following is a T cell receptor (beta chain) sequence with its context. The ends were cut back, 7 bases at V and 2 bases at J, with 11 bases in the middle. CDR3 length: 12 amino acids. The V gene's germline CDR1 is SQVTM and CDR2 ANQGSEA. TCRdb keeps only in-frame clones here, not all; method: immunoSEQ multiplex PCR. The table shows 330,000 or so clones, with 75% to 90% occurring only once. The treatment: about 20 received Ad26.COV2.S at low or high dose, single or two shots; about 5 received placebo; per-sample allocation not given. At day 63 after the first vaccine or placebo injection, samples were drawn. The entry originates in a study of Ad26.COV2.S vaccination and SARS-CoV-2 variants. Looking at the study overall: Once or twice, 56 days apart, Ad26.COV2.S was delivered intramuscularly.

The source of this sequence is a person aged 18 to 65 who received the Ad26.COV2.S COVID-19 vaccine or a placebo. The V and J genes are TRBV29-1 and TRBJ1-2, with TRBD1 as a possible D gene (5 bases). Sequences were derived from peripheral blood, sampled in a trial of Ad26.COV2.S vaccine versus placebo. The CDR3 region is CSAGGVNYGYTF. The CDR3 DNA follows: TGCAGCGCCGGGGGGGTAAACTATGGCTACACCTTC.